One and the same sample provided the 27 T cell receptor beta chains below, sequenced in a study of cytomegalovirus exposure and HLA in healthy donors. The PCR used 60 Vbeta and 13 Jbeta primers. Profiled with immunoSEQ multiplex PCR; TCRdb holds only in-frame clones, not every one. This table has about 190,000 clones, roughly 77% appearing once. The sequenced sample consisted of PBMCs. The source is a woman in her forties or fifties in good health and CMV-seronegative.

The chain employs TRBV9 and TRBJ2-6, with a possible D match to TRBD2 (6 bases). CDR3 length equals 18 residues. Germline assignment: CDR1 SGDLS and CDR2 YYNGEE. The germline V and J ends were trimmed by 4 bases and 1 base, with 18 bases remaining between them. CDR3 sequence reads: CASSPRTGEWSGANVLTF. The CDR3 DNA reads TGTGCCAGCAGCCCCCGGACGGGGGAATGGTCTGGGGCCAACGTCCTGACTTTC.

This clone was picked up a small number of times. This chain connects TRBV6-5 to TRBJ1-1, with TRBD1 matching 9 bases. Germline V gene sequence: CDR1 MNHEY, CDR2 SVGAGI. This CDR3 has 15 amino acids. Trimming at V came to 6 bases and at J to 5 bases, leaving 10 bases not matched to a gene. The CDR3 sequence: CASRTGGGGKTEAFF. The CDR3 DNA follows: TGTGCCAGCAGAACAGGGGGCGGGGGTAAGACTGAAGCTTTCTTT.

CDR3 sequence (DNA): TGTGCCAGCAGCTTACCGACTAGCTCTGAGCAGTTCTTC. Encoded protein: CASSLPTSSEQFF. The chain uses TRBV7-3 and TRBJ2-1; TRBD2 matches 7 bases. Germline CDR1 and CDR2: SGHTA and FQGTGA. The CDR3 spans 13 residues. The ends lost 2 bases at V and 9 bases at J; junction bases unmatched: 4.

The V gene is TRBV7-9, the J gene TRBJ1-1; 8 nucleotides line up with TRBD1. In germline, CDR1 is SEHNR, CDR2 FQNEAQ (reference sequence). CDR3 size: 15 residues. After removal of 3 bases from V and 10 bases from J, the junction contained 13 bases not matched to a gene. The CDR3 protein is CASSLVGQAALGAFF. In DNA, the CDR3 is TGTGCCAGCAGCTTGGTGGGACAGGCCGCCCTCGGAGCTTTCTTT.

This rearrangement joins TRBV9 to TRBJ1-3, with 11 nucleotides matching TRBD1. Trimming cost V 4 bases and J 7 bases; bases outside gene matches: 7. Germline lookup yields CDR1 SGDLS and CDR2 YYNGEE. The CDR3 loop spans 15 amino acids. In DNA, the CDR3 is TGTGCCAGCAGCCCCCCGGGACAGGGGGAGAACACCATATATTTT. As protein: CASSPPGQGENTIYF.

The genes are TRBV18 and TRBJ1-2; D is unresolved. V was cut by 4 bases and J by 2 bases, with 20 bases left in between. The CDR3 length is 17 residues. Looked up from germline, CDR1 is KGHSH and CDR2 is LQKENI. The CDR3 DNA follows: TGTGCCAGCTCACGCAAACATCAGGCAGGATCAAACTATGGCTACACCTTC. The encoded protein is CASSRKHQAGSNYGYTF. Supplemented by reference TRBV18 and TRBJ1-2, the full variable domain reads NAGVMQNPRHLVRRRGQEARLRCSPMKGHSHVYWYRQLPEEGLKFMVYLQKENIIDESGMPKERFSAEFPKEGPSILRIQQVVRGDSAAYFCASSRKHQAGSNYGYTFGSGTRLTVV.

For the CDR3, the DNA is TGTGCCAGCTCACCGCCGGGACTGGTGAACACCGGGGAGCTGTTTTTT. It specifies CASSPPGLVNTGELFF. The chain employs TRBV18 and TRBJ2-2; TRBD2 might be the D (6 bases). CDR1 is KGHSH, CDR2 LQKENI, per germline. V was pared by 3 bases and J by 1 base, with 12 bases between. The length of the CDR3 is 16 residues.

The V gene is TRBV27, the J gene TRBJ1-3, with TRBD1 as a possible D gene (6 bases). The CDR3 runs to 19 residues. Germline V gene lookup returns CDR1 MNHEY and CDR2 SMNVEV (reference sequence). The germline V and J ends were trimmed by 6 bases and 0 bases, with 24 bases remaining between them. The CDR3 region is CASSRGQGPTRSSGNTIYF. The DNA for the CDR3 is TGTGCCAGCAGCCGTGGGCAGGGGCCAACCCGTAGCTCTGGAAACACCATATATTTT.

The rearrangement joins TRBV4-2 to TRBJ2-1, with 7 bases identical to TRBD2. V trimming: 2 bases; J trimming: 4 bases; junction bases outside the gene matches: 5. Germline-derived CDR1 and CDR2 are LGHNA and YNFKEQ. CDR3 length: 15 residues. The CDR3 DNA reads TGTGCCAGCAGCCAACTACTAGCGCTTTACAATGAGCAGTTCTTC. Translation: CASSQLLALYNEQFF.

This clone was seen more than once but under ten times. The chain uses TRBV5-1 and TRBJ1-4; the match to TRBD1 covers 9 bases. V shed 4 bases, J shed 5 bases, and the junction held 6 bases outside the gene matches. The CDR3 is 15 residues long. Germline V gives CDR1 SGHRS, CDR2 YFSETQ. CDR3: CASSVGGTGNEKLFF. Written as DNA, the CDR3 is TGCGCCAGCAGCGTCGGCGGGACAGGGAATGAAAAACTGTTTTTT.

This clone was observed a handful of times. The chain uses TRBV2 and TRBJ1-1, with a possible D match to TRBD1 (6 bases). CDR1 is SNHLY, CDR2 FYNNEI, per germline. Trimming cost V 4 bases and J 1 base, with 13 bases left between them. The length of the CDR3 is 15 residues. As DNA, the CDR3 is TGTGCCAGCAGTGTTCCGGGACACAAGAACACTGAAGCTTTCTTT. This gives the protein CASSVPGHKNTEAFF.

This clone was picked up many times. This chain connects TRBV2 to TRBJ1-5; 8 nucleotides agree with TRBD1. Germline V gives CDR1 SNHLY, CDR2 FYNNEI. The V segment lost 5 bases and the J segment 2 bases; nucleotides outside the gene matches: 11. The CDR3 length is 17 residues. DNA for the CDR3: TGTGCCAGCAGTTCTTTCCGGGACAGGCATCGCAATCAGCCCCAGCATTTT. Amino acid sequence: CASSSFRDRHRNQPQHF. Supplemented by reference TRBV2 and TRBJ1-5, the full variable domain reads EPEVTQTPSHQVTQMGQEVILRCVPISNHLYFYWYRQILGQKVEFLVSFYNNEISEKSEIFDDQFSVERPDGSNFTLKIRSTKLEDSAMYFCASSSFRDRHRNQPQHFGDGTRLSIL.

The chain joins TRBV2 to TRBJ1-1; D is undetermined. The CDR3 is made up of 16 amino acids. The germline gives CDR1 SNHLY, CDR2 FYNNEI. V dropped 2 bases and J dropped 2 bases, with 15 bases sitting between them. DNA for the CDR3: TGTGCCAGCAGTGAATCCCCTGTCGGGGATAACACTGAAGCTTTCTTT. Protein product: CASSESPVGDNTEAFF.

V gene TRBV5-1 combines with J gene TRBJ1-1, with D possibly TRBD1 on 6 matching bases. V was clipped by 2 bases and J by 1 base, with 15 bases between them. The CDR3 contains 16 residues. CDR1 is SGHRS and CDR2 is YFSETQ in the germline V gene. The CDR3 here is CASSLGQSLSNTEAFF. CDR3 DNA sequence: TGCGCCAGCAGCTTAGGACAGAGCCTATCGAACACTGAAGCTTTCTTT.

In this sample, this clone turned up once. V is TRBV7-2 and J is TRBJ2-7, with a tentative D call TRBD2 (7 bases). CDR1 SGHTA and CDR2 FQGNSA come from the germline V gene. The CDR3 length is 15 residues. V was pared by 5 bases and J by 5 bases, with 19 bases between. The chain's CDR3 is CASSPRGGGLNEQYF. The CDR3 nucleotides are TGTGCCAGCAGCCCCCGGGGCGGGGGCCTCAACGAGCAGTACTTC.

The V call is TRBV9, the J call TRBJ2-7; tentative D call: TRBD2 (5 bases). This CDR3 is built from 13 residues. Germline-derived CDR1 and CDR2 are SGDLS and YYNGEE. V lost 3 bases and J lost 0, with 7 bases in between. CDR3 in amino acids: CASSGGSSYEQYF. As DNA, the CDR3 is TGTGCCAGCAGCGGTGGGAGCTCCTACGAGCAGTACTTC.

The chain recombines TRBV27 with TRBJ2-7, with 9 bases fitting TRBD2. Trimming cost V 4 bases and J 2 bases; bases outside gene matches: 9. The CDR3 contains 16 residues. Per the germline V gene, CDR1 is MNHEY and CDR2 is SMNVEV (reference sequence). The CDR3 protein is CASSSFRGGGTYEQYF. DNA of the CDR3: TGTGCCAGCAGTTCCTTTCGCGGGGGGGGTACCTACGAGCAGTACTTC.

The V call is TRBV5-8, the J call TRBJ1-5; a weak D match, TRBD1 (5 bases). Trimming cost V 0 bases and J 0 bases, with 7 bases left between them. Germline V gives CDR1 SGHTS, CDR2 YDEGEE. The CDR3 has 15 residues. Written as DNA, the CDR3 is TGTGCCAGCAGCTTGGCAGGGTTTAGCAATCAGCCCCAGCATTTT. It codes for CASSLAGFSNQPQHF.

The chain combines TRBV7-2 with TRBJ1-3; the D gene is possibly TRBD1 (5 bases). Looked up from germline, CDR1 is SGHTA and CDR2 is FQGNSA. Trimming removed 1 base at V and 1 base at J, with 8 bases between. The CDR3 spans 15 residues. The CDR3 loop reads CASSLVQASGNTIYF. The CDR3 DNA is TGTGCCAGCAGCTTAGTACAGGCATCTGGAAACACCATATATTTT. Looking up the rest from reference TRBV7-2 and TRBJ1-3 gives the full variable domain: GAGVSQSPSNKVTEKGKDVELRCDPISGHTALYWYRQSLGQGLEFLIYFQGNSAPDKSGLPSDRFSAERTGGSVSTLTIQRTQQEDSAVYLCASSLVQASGNTIYFGEGSWLTVV.

This clone was picked up a small number of times. This chain connects TRBV9 to TRBJ2-5; 7 nucleotides line up with TRBD2. The germline CDR1 and CDR2 sequences are SGDLS and YYNGEE. The CDR3 consists of 17 residues. V was clipped by 1 base and J by 2 bases; unmatched bases: 11. The CDR3: CASSVSERGRLQETQYF. The CDR3 coding sequence is TGTGCCAGCAGCGTATCGGAGCGGGGCCGGTTACAAGAGACCCAGTACTTC.

This clone was seen more than once but under ten times. The chain is built from TRBV2 and TRBJ1-1; no clear D. This CDR3 spans 13 amino acids. CDR1 is SNHLY, CDR2 FYNNEI, per germline. The V and J ends lost 1 base and 4 bases respectively, with 7 bases between them. Here the CDR3 DNA reads TGTGCCAGCAGTGAAGACGGTTTCACTGAAGCTTTCTTT. This gives the protein CASSEDGFTEAFF.

The V gene is TRBV5-1, the J gene TRBJ1-1, with D perhaps TRBD1 (6 bases). This CDR3 region has 13 residues. Looked up from germline, CDR1 is SGHRS and CDR2 is YFSETQ. V lost 7 bases and J lost 1, with 11 bases in between. In DNA, the CDR3 is TGCGCCAGCTGGGGACACTCGAACACTGAAGCTTTCTTT. Translation: CASWGHSNTEAFF.

The chain joins TRBV7-9 to TRBJ2-1; D not certain. Trimming stripped 5 bases from V and 9 bases from J, with 11 bases between. This CDR3 is 12 amino acids long. Germline CDR1 and CDR2: SEHNR and FQNEAQ (reference sequence). CDR3 DNA sequence: TGTGCCAGCAGCACGCGGAACACTGAGCAGTTCTTC. Translation gives CASSTRNTEQFF.

This clone was seen only a few times. This rearrangement joins TRBV28 to TRBJ1-2, with D maybe TRBD1 (5 bases). This CDR3 has 14 amino acids. Trimming pared 3 bases from V and 2 bases from J, leaving 10 bases between. Germline CDR1 is MDHEN and CDR2 is SYDVKM. CDR3 sequence: CASSFQGSNYGYTF. The CDR3 bases are TGTGCCAGCAGTTTTCAGGGCAGCAACTATGGCTACACCTTC.

This clone appeared a single time. The DNA of the CDR3 is TGTGCCAGCAGGGTGGAGCACGGCGGCAATCAGCCCCAGCATTTT. Translation gives CASRVEHGGNQPQHF. V usage is TRBV28 and J usage is TRBJ1-5; D unclear. CDR3 size: 15 residues. V dropped 6 bases and J dropped 2 bases, with 14 bases sitting between them. CDR1 is MDHEN, CDR2 SYDVKM, per germline.

This clone appeared a few times. The genes are TRBV15 and TRBJ1-4; the D gene is possibly TRBD1 (6 bases). Trimming took off 5 bases at V and 5 bases at J, with 18 bases between the two ends. Germline CDR1 and CDR2: LNHNV and YYDKDF (reference sequence). This CDR3 region has 16 residues. The CDR3 region has the DNA TGTGCCACCAGCGGCCTTGGGGGGGCTTTAAATGAAAAACTGTTTTTT. Translating gives CATSGLGGALNEKLFF.

This clone was counted once. The CDR3 is CASSYSTQGHTEAFF. CDR3 bases: TGTGCCAGCAGTTACTCGACGCAGGGGCACACTGAAGCTTTCTTT. J is TRBJ1-1 and V is TRBV6-5; perhaps TRBD1 as D (6 bases). V was trimmed by 0 bases and J by 3 bases, leaving 11 bases between them. The CDR3 consists of 15 residues. CDR1 and CDR2 (germline): MNHEY, SVGAGI.